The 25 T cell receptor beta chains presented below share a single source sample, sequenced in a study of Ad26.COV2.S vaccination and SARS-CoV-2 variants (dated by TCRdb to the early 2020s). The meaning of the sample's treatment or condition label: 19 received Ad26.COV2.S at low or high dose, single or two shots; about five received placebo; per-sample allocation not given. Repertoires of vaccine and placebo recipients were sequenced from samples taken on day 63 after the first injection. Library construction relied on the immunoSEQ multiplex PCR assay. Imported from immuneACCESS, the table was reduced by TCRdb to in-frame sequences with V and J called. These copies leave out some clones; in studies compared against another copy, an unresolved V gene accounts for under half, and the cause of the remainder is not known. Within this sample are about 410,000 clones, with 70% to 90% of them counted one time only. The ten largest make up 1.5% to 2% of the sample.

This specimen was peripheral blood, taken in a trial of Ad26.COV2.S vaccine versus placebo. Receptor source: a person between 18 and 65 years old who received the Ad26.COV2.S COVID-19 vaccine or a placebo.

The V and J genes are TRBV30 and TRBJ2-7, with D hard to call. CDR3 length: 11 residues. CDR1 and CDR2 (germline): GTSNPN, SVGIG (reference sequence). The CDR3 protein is CARATAYEQYF. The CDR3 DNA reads TGTGCTCGAGCGACCGCCTACGAGCAGTACTTC.

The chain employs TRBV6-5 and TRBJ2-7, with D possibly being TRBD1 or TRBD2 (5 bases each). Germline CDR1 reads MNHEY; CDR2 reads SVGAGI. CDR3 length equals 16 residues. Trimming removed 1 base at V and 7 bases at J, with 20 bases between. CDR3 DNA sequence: TGTGCCAGCAGTTACTATGAACCCCCGGGGACCGCTGAGCAGTACTTC. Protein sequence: CASSYYEPPGTAEQYF.

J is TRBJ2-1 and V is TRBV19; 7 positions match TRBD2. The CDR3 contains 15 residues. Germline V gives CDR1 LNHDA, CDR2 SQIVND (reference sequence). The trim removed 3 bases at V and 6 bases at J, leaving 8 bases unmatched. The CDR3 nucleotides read TGTGCCAGTAGTATCCAAGGCGGGAGTGTCAATGAGCAGTTCTTC. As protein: CASSIQGGSVNEQFF. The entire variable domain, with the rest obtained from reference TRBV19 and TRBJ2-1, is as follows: DGGITQSPKYLFRKEGQNVTLSCEQNLNHDAMYWYRQDPGQGLRLIYYSQIVNDFQKGDIAEGYSVSREKKESFPLTVTSAQKNPTAFYLCASSIQGGSVNEQFFGPGTRLTVL.

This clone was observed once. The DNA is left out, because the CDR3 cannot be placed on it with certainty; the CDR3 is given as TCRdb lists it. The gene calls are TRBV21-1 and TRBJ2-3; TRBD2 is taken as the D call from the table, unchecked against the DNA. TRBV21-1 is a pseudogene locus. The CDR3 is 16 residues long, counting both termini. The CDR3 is CASSKVGGGSTDTQYF.

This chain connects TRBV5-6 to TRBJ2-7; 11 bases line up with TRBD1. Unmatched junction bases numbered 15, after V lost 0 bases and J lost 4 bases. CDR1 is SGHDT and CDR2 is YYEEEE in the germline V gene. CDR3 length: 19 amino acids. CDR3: CASSLAGTGQGGIMYEQYF. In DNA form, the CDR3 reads TGTGCCAGCAGCTTGGCGGGCACGGGACAGGGGGGTATAATGTACGAGCAGTACTTC. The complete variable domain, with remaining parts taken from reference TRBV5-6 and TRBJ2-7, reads DAGVTQSPTHLIKTRGQQVTLRCSPKSGHDTVSWYQQALGQGPQFIFQYYEEEERQRGNFPDRFSGHQFPNYSSELNVNALLLGDSALYLCASSLAGTGQGGIMYEQYFGPGTRLTVT.

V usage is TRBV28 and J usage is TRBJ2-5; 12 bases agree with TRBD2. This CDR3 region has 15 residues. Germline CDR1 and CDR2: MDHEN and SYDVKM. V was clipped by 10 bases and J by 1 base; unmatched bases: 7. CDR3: CAIRRLAGVQETQYF. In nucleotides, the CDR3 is TGTGCCATACGGAGACTAGCGGGAGTCCAAGAGACCCAGTACTTC. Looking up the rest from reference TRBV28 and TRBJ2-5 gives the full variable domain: DVKVTQSSRYLVKRTGEKVFLECVQDMDHENMFWYRQDPGLGLRLIYFSYDVKMKEKGDIPEGYSVSREKKERFSLILESASTNQTSMYLCAIRRLAGVQETQYFGPGTRLLVL.

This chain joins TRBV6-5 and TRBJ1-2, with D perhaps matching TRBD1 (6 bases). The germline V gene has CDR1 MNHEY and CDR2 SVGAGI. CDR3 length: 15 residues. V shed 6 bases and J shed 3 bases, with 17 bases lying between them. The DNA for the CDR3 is TGTGCCAGCAGGGAGGGGGGACAAGATTACTATGGCTACACCTTC. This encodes CASREGGQDYYGYTF.

DNA of the CDR3: TGTGCCAGCAGCCAAGATGCGGAGGAGCAGTACTTC. It encodes CASSQDAEEQYF. The V and J genes are TRBV14 and TRBJ2-7; D uncertain. V shed 0 bases and J shed 7 bases, with 7 bases lying between them. Germline CDR1 reads SGHDN; CDR2 reads FVKESK. This CDR3 region has 12 residues.

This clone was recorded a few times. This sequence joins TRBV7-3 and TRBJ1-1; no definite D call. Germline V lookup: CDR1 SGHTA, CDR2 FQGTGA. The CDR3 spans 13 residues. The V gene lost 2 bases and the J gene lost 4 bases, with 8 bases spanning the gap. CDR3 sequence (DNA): TGTGCCAGCAGCTTAGAAGGGAGCACTGAAGCTTTCTTT. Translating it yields CASSLEGSTEAFF.

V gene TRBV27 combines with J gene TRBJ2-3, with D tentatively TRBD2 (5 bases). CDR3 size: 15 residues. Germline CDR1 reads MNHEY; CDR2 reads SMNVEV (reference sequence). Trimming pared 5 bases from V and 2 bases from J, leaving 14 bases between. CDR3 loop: CASSPNGLFTDTQYF. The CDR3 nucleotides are TGTGCCAGCAGTCCCAACGGACTCTTCACAGATACGCAGTATTTT.

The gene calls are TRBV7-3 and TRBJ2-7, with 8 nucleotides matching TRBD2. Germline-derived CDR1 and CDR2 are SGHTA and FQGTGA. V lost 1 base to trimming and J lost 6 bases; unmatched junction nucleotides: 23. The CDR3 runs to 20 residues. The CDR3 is CASSLISRERGSGSTSEQYF. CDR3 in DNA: TGTGCCAGCAGCTTAATAAGTAGGGAGAGGGGAAGCGGGAGTACGAGCGAGCAGTACTTC.

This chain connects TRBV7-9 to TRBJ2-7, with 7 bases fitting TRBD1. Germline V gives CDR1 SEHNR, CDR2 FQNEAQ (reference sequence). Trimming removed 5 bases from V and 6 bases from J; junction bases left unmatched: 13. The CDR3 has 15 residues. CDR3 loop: CASSPRTGPRGEQYF. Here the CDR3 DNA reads TGTGCCAGCAGCCCCCGGACAGGACCGAGGGGCGAGCAGTACTTC.

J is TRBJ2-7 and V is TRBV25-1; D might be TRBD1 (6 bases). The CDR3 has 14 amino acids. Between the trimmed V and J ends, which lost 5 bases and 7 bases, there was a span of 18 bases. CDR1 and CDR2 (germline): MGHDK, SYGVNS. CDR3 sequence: CASSSTGQSREQYF. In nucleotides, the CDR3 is TGTGCCAGCAGTTCTACCGGACAGTCGAGGGAGCAGTACTTC.

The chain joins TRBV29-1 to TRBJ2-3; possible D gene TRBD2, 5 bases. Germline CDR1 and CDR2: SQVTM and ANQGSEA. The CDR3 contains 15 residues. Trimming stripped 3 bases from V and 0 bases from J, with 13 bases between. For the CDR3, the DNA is TGCAGCGTTGAGGAGCGGAGGAGTAGCACAGATACGCAGTATTTT. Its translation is CSVEERRSSTDTQYF.

The CDR3 nucleotides read TGCAGTGCTAGAGTGGACCACGAGCAGTACTTC. Amino acid sequence: CSARVDHEQYF. The chain is built from TRBV20-1 and TRBJ2-7; D is ambiguous. The CDR3 spans 11 residues. Germline V gene lookup returns CDR1 DFQATT and CDR2 SNEGSKA (reference sequence). Trimming pared 1 base from V and 5 bases from J, leaving 6 bases between.

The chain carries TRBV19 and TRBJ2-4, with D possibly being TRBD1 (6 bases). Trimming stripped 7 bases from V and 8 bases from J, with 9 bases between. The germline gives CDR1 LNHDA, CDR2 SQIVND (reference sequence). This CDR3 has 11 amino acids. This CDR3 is CASIQGDIQYF. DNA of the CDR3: TGTGCCAGTATACAGGGTGACATTCAGTACTTC.

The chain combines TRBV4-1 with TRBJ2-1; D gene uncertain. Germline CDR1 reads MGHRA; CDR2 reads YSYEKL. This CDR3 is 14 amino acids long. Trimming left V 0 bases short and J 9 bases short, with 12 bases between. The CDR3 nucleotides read TGCGCCAGCAGCCAAGAAGGGCCTAGAGTTGAGCAGTTCTTC. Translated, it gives CASSQEGPRVEQFF.

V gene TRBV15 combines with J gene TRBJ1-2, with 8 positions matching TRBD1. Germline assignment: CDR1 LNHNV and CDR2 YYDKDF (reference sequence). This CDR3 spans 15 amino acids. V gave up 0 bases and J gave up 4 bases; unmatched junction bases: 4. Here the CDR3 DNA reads TGTGCCACCAGCAGAGATCACAGGGGGGGCTATGGCTACACCTTC. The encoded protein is CATSRDHRGGYGYTF.

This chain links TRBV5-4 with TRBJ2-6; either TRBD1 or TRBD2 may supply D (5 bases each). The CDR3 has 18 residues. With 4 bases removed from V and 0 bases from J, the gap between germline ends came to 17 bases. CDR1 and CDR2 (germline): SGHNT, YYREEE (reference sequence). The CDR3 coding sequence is TGTGCCAGCAGCCCCCCGGGGCGGTGGGCCTCTGGGGCCAACGTCCTGACTTTC. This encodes CASSPPGRWASGANVLTF.

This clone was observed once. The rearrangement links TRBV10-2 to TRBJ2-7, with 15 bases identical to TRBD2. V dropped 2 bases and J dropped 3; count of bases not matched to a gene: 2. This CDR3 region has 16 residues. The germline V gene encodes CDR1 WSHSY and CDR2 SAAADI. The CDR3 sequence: CASSEPGLAGGYEQYF. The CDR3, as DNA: TGCGCCAGCAGTGAGCCGGGACTAGCGGGAGGCTACGAGCAGTACTTC.

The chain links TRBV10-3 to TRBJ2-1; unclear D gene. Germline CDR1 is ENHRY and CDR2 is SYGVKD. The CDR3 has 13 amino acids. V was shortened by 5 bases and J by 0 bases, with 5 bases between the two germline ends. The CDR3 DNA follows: TGTGCCATCAGTCCCGCCTCCTACAATGAGCAGTTCTTC. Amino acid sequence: CAISPASYNEQFF.

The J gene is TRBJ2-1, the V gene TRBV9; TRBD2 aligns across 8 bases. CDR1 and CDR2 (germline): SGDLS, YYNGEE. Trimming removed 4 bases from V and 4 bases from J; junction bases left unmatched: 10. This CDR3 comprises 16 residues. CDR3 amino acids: CASSPSPVAGYNEQFF. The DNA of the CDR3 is TGTGCCAGCAGCCCCTCACCGGTAGCGGGATACAATGAGCAGTTCTTC.

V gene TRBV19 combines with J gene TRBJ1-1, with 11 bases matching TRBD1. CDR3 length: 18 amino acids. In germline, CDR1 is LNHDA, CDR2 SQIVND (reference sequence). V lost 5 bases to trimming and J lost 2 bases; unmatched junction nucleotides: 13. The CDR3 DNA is TGTGCCAGTAGTTTGGCCGCCGACCGGACAGGGGGCAACACTGAAGCTTTCTTT. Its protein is CASSLAADRTGGNTEAFF.

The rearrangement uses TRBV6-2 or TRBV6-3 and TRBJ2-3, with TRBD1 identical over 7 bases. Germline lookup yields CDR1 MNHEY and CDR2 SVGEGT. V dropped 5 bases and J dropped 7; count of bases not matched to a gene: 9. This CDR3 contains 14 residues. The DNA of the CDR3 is TGTGCCAGCAGTCCAGGGGGAGCTGTGAATACGCAGTATTTT. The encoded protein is CASSPGGAVNTQYF.

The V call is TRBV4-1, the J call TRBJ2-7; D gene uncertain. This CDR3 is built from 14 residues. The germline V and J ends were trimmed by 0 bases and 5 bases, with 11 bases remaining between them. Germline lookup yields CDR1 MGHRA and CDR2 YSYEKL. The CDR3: CASSQDLVPHEQYF. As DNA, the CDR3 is TGCGCCAGCAGCCAAGATTTAGTGCCGCACGAGCAGTACTTC.